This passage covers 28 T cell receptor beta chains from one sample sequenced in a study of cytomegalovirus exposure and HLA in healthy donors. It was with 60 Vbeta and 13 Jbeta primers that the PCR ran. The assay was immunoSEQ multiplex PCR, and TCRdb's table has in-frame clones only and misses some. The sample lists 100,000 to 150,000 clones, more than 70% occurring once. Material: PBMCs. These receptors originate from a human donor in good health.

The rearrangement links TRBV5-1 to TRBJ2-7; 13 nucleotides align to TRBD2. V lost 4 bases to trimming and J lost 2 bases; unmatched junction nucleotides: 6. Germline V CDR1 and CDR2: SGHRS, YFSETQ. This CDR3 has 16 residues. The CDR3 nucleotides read TGCGCCAGCAGCGTAACTAGCGGGGGGGTACCCTACGAGCAGTACTTC. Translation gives CASSVTSGGVPYEQYF.

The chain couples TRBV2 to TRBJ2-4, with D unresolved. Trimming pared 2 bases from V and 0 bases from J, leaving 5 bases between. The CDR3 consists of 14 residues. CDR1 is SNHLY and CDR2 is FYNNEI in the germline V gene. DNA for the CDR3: TGTGCCAGCAGTGAACCCCTAGCCAAAAACATTCAGTACTTC. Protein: CASSEPLAKNIQYF.

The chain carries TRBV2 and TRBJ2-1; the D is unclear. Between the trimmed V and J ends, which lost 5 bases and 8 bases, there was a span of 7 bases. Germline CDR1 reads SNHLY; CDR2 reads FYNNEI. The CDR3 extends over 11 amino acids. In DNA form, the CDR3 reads TGTGCCAGCAGTTATGTTTATGAGCAGTTCTTC. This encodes CASSYVYEQFF. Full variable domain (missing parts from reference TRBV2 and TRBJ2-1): EPEVTQTPSHQVTQMGQEVILRCVPISNHLYFYWYRQILGQKVEFLVSFYNNEISEKSEIFDDQFSVERPDGSNFTLKIRSTKLEDSAMYFCASSYVYEQFFGPGTRLTVL.

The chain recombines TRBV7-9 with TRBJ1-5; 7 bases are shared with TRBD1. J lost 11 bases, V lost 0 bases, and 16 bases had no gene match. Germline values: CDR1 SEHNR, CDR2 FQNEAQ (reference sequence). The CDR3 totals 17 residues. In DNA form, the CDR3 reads TGTGCCAGCAGCTTAGCGGTAGGTCACGCTGAGGGGGCGACCCAGCATTTT. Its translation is CASSLAVGHAEGATQHF.

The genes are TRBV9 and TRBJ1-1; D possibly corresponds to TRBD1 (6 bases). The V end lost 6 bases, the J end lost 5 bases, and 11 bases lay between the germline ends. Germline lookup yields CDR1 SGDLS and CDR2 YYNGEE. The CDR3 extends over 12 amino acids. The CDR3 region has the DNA TGTGCCAGCACCATCCAGGGGACTGAAGCTTTCTTT. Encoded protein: CASTIQGTEAFF.

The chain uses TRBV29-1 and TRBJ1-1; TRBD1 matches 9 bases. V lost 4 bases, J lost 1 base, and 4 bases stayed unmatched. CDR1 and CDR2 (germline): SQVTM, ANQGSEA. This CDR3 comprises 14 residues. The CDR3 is CSVAETGGNTEAFF. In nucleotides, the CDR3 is TGCAGCGTTGCCGAGACAGGGGGGAACACTGAAGCTTTCTTT.

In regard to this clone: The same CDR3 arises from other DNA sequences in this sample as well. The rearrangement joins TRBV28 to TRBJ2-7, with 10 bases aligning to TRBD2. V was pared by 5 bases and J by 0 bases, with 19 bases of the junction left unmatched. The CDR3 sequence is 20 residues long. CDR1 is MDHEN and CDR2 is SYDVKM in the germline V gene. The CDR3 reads CASSPATMALAGGSSYEQYF. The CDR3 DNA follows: TGTGCCAGCAGTCCGGCGACCATGGCGTTAGCGGGGGGCAGCTCCTACGAGCAGTACTTC. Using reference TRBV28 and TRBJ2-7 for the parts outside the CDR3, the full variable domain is DVKVTQSSRYLVKRTGEKVFLECVQDMDHENMFWYRQDPGLGLRLIYFSYDVKMKEKGDIPEGYSVSREKKERFSLILESASTNQTSMYLCASSPATMALAGGSSYEQYFGPGTRLTVT.

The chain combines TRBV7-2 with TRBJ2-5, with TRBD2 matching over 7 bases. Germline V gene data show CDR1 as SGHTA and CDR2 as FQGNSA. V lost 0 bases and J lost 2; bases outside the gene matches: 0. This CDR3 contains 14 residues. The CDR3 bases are TGTGCCAGCAGCTTAGCGGGAGGGCAAGAGACCCAGTACTTC. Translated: CASSLAGGQETQYF.

This CDR3 is CASSQPGQGSYEQYF. As DNA, the CDR3 is TGCGCCAGCAGCCAACCGGGACAGGGATCCTACGAGCAGTACTTC. V is TRBV4-1 and J is TRBJ2-7; 9 bases agree with TRBD1. Germline V gives CDR1 MGHRA, CDR2 YSYEKL. The length of the CDR3 is 15 residues. With V trimmed by 2 bases and J by 1 base, 3 bases remained unmatched.

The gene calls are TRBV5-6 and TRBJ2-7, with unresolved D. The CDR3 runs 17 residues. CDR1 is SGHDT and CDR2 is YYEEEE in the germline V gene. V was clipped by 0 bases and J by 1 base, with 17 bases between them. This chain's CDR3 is CASSLEPLNKLSYEQYF. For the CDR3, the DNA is TGTGCCAGCAGCTTGGAACCCTTAAATAAACTGTCCTACGAGCAGTACTTC.

The CDR3 region has the DNA TGTGCCAGCAGCTTAGTGGGCCGGGGGAACCCCTACAATGAGCAGTTCTTC. This encodes CASSLVGRGNPYNEQFF. V and J are TRBV7-9 and TRBJ2-1, with D possibly matching TRBD2 (6 bases). CDR3 length equals 17 residues. Trimming pared 1 base from V and 2 bases from J, leaving 15 bases between. Germline lookup yields CDR1 SEHNR and CDR2 FQNEAQ (reference sequence).

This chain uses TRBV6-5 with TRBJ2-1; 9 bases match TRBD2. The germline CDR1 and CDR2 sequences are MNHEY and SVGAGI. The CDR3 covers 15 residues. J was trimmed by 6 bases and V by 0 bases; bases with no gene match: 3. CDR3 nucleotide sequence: TGTGCCAGCAGTTACTCGGGCGGGGGGGGCAATGAGCAGTTCTTC. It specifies CASSYSGGGGNEQFF.

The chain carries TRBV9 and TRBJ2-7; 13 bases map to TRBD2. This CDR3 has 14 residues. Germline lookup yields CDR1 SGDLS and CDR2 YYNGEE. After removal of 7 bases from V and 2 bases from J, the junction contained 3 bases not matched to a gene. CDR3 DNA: TGTGCCAGCGGCGGGACTAGCGGGGCCTACGAGCAGTACTTC. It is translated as CASGGTSGAYEQYF.

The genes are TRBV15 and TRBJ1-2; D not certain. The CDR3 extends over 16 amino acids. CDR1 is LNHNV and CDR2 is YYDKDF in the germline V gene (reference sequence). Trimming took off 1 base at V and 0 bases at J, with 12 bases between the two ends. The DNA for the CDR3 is TGTGCCACCAGCAGAGCCGCCGGGGTCTCTAACTATGGCTACACCTTC. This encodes CATSRAAGVSNYGYTF.

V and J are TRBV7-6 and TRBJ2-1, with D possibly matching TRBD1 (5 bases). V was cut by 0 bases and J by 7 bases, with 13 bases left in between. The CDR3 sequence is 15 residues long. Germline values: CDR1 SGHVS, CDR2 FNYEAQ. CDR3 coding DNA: TGTGCCAGCAGCTTAGCCCCCAACCAGGGAAATGAGCAGTTCTTC. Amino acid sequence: CASSLAPNQGNEQFF.

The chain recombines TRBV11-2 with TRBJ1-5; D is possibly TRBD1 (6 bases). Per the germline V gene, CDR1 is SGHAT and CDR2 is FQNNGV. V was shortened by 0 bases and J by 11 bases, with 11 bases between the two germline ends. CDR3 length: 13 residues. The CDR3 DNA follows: TGTGCCAGCAGCTTAGAGGTCGAGGGGGCCCAGCATTTT. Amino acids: CASSLEVEGAQHF.

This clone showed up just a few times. This CDR3 is CASSQVLAGATYEQYF. Here the CDR3 DNA reads TGCGCCAGCAGCCAAGTTTTGGCGGGAGCTACCTACGAGCAGTACTTC. The chain is built from TRBV4-1 and TRBJ2-7, with 7 nucleotides matching TRBD2. The CDR3 length is 16 residues. V gave up 1 base and J gave up 2 bases; unmatched junction bases: 8. From germline, CDR1 is MGHRA and CDR2 YSYEKL.

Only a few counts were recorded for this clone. CDR3 nucleotide sequence: TGCGCCAGCAGCTTGGGACAGCAAGAGACCCAGTACTTC. Its translation is CASSLGQQETQYF. The chain combines TRBV5-1 with TRBJ2-5; D is perhaps TRBD1 (5 bases). The CDR3 consists of 13 residues. Germline V gene sequence: CDR1 SGHRS, CDR2 YFSETQ. Trimming left V 0 bases short and J 2 bases short, with 5 bases between.

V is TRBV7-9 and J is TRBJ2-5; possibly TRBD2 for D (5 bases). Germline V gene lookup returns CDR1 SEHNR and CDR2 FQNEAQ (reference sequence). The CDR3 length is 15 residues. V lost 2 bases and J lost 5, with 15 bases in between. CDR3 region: CASSLLSGVDETQYF. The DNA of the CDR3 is TGTGCCAGCAGCTTATTGTCCGGGGTTGATGAGACCCAGTACTTC.

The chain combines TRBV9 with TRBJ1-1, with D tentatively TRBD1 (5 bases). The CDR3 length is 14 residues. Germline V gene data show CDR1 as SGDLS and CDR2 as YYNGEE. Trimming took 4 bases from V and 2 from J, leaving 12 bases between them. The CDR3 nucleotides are TGTGCCAGCAGCCTCGGGGGGAGCAACACTGAAGCTTTCTTT. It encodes CASSLGGSNTEAFF.

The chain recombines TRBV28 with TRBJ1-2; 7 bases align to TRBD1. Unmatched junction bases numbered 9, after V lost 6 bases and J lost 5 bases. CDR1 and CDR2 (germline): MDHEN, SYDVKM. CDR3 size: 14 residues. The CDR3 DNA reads TGTGCCAGCAGGGAGACAGGGATATATTATGGCTACACCTTC. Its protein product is CASRETGIYYGYTF.

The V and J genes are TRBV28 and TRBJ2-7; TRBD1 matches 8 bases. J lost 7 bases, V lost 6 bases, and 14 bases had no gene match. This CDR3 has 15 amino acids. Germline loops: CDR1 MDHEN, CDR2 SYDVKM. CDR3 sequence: CASRLGQGSLGEQYF. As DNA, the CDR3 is TGTGCCAGCAGATTAGGACAGGGCTCGTTGGGGGAGCAGTACTTC.

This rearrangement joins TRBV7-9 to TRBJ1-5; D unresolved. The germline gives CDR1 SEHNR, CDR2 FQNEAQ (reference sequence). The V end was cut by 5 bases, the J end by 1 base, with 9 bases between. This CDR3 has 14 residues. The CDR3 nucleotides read TGTGCCAGCAGCGAGAATTTGAGCAATCAGCCCCAGCATTTT. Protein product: CASSENLSNQPQHF.

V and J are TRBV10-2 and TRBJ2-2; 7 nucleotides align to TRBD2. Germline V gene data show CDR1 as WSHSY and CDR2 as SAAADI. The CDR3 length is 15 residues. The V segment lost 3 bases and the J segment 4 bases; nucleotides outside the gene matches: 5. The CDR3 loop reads CASSEAGSSTGELFF. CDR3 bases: TGCGCCAGCAGTGAAGCGGGGTCGAGCACCGGGGAGCTGTTTTTT.

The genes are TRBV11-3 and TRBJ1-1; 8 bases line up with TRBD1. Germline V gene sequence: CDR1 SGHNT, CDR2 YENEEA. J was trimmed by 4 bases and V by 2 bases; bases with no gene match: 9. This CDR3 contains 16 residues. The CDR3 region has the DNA TGTGCCAGCAGCTTAAGTTGGGGGGACAGGTTCACTGAAGCTTTCTTT. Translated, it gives CASSLSWGDRFTEAFF.

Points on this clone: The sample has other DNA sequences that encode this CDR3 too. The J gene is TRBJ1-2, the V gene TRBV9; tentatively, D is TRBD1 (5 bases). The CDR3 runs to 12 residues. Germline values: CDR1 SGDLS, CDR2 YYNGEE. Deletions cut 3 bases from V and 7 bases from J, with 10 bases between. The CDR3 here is CASSGTGGGYTF. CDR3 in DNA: TGTGCCAGCAGCGGAACCGGGGGTGGCTACACCTTC.

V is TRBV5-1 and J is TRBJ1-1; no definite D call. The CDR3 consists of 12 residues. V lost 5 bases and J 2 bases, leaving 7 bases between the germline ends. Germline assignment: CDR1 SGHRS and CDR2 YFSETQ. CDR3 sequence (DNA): TGCGCCAGCAGGGTGACTAACACTGAAGCTTTCTTT. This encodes CASRVTNTEAFF. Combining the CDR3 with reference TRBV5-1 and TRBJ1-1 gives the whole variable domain KAGVTQTPRYLIKTRGQQVTLSCSPISGHRSVSWYQQTPGQGLQFLFEYFSETQRNKGNFPGRFSGRQFSNSRSEMNVSTLELGDSALYLCASRVTNTEAFFGQGTRLTVV.

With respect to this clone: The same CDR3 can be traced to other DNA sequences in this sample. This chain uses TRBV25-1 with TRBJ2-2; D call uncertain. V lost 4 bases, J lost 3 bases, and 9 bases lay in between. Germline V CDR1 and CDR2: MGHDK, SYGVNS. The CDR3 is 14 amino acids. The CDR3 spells CASSGLRDTGELFF. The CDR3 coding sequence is TGTGCCAGCAGTGGTCTCCGGGACACCGGGGAGCTGTTTTTT.